This entry lists 10 T cell receptor beta chains sequenced from one sample in a study of blood T cells in healthy people across ages. A second PCR of roughly 7 to 11 cycles used a sample-barcoded 5' primer and a J-beta primer mix. TCRdb fed the 5' RACE reads into MiXCR, producing one record per CDR3 protein. The table records approximately 1,100,000 distinct CDR3 sequences, more than 40% of them present only once. Specimen: blood. These receptors were taken from a woman aged 55-70 years in good health.

This clonotype was detected only a few times. This chain uses TRBV29-1 with TRBJ1-2; tentatively, D is TRBD1 (6 bases). The CDR3 is 17 residues long. The germline V gene has CDR1 SQVTM and CDR2 ANQGSEA. V was clipped by 0 bases and J by 7 bases, with 24 bases between them. DNA for the CDR3: TGCAGCGTTGAAGATCCTCGGGGGGCAGTAAAAAGCGGTGGCTACACCTTC. Protein: CSVEDPRGAVKSGGYTF.

V usage is TRBV20-1 and J usage is TRBJ2-7, with 8 bases lining up with TRBD2. CDR1 and CDR2 from the germline V gene are DFQATT and SNEGSKA (reference sequence). The CDR3 spans 14 residues. The CDR3 here is CRAGRLAGYNEQYF. Here the CDR3 DNA reads TGCAGGGCGGGGCGGCTAGCGGGCTACAATGAGCAGTACTTC.

The chain uses TRBV4-2 and TRBJ1-1, with D hard to call. The CDR3 sequence is 15 residues long. Trimming left V 1 base short and J 1 base short, with 10 bases between. Germline values: CDR1 LGHNA, CDR2 YNFKEQ. CDR3: CASSQGSGENTEAFF. The CDR3 nucleotides read TGTGCCAGCAGCCAAGGCTCCGGGGAGAACACTGAAGCTTTCTTT.

The CDR3 nucleotides read TGCAGCGTTGTTACACAGGCAGATACGCAGTATTTT. This translates into CSVVTQADTQYF. The rearrangement joins TRBV29-1 to TRBJ2-3, with D perhaps matching TRBD1 (5 bases). The ends were cut back, 4 bases at V and 4 bases at J, with 9 bases in the middle. This CDR3 is 12 amino acids long. The germline V gene has CDR1 SQVTM and CDR2 ANQGSEA.

This clonotype was detected a few times. The chain uses TRBV6-5 and TRBJ1-2; D ambiguous. CDR3 size: 13 residues. The V end lost 0 bases, the J end lost 3 bases, and 5 bases lay between the germline ends. Germline values: CDR1 MNHEY, CDR2 SVGAGI. CDR3 nucleotide sequence: TGTGCCAGCAGTTACTCCACTCACTATGGCTACACCTTC. Translation gives CASSYSTHYGYTF.

The V and J genes are TRBV15 and TRBJ2-5; possible D gene TRBD1, 6 bases. Matching the DNA end better, TRBJ2-7 makes the J call doubtful. The CDR3 is made up of 14 amino acids. Germline CDR1 is LNHNV and CDR2 is YYDKDF (reference sequence). The CDR3 DNA reads TGTGCCACCAGCAGAGGGAACAGGGTCTACGAGCAGTACTTC. This translates into CATSRGNRVYEQYF.

This clonotype was picked up a small number of times. The chain couples TRBV10-3 to TRBJ1-2; D remains unclear. Looked up from germline, CDR1 is ENHRY and CDR2 is SYGVKD. The CDR3 has 13 amino acids. V gave up 1 base and J gave up 3 bases, with 6 bases separating them. CDR3 DNA sequence: TGTGCCATCAGTGAGTATAAGGACTATGGCTACACCTTC. It codes for CAISEYKDYGYTF.

This chain uses TRBV2 with TRBJ2-4, with D unclear. The tail of the sequence fits TRBJ2-7 better, so the J call may be wrong. Germline CDR1 reads SNHLY; CDR2 reads FYNNEI. This CDR3 region has 13 residues. The CDR3 DNA is TGTGCCAGCGGAAAATACAAGACCTACGAGCAGTACTTC. It is translated as CASGKYKTYEQYF.

The chain couples TRBV20-1 to TRBJ2-1; D might be TRBD1 (5 bases). The CDR3 totals 14 residues. The V and J ends lost 1 base and 4 bases respectively, with 11 bases between them. CDR1 DFQATT and CDR2 SNEGSKA come from the germline V gene (reference sequence). The CDR3 spells CSARVRTYYNEQFF. In DNA form, the CDR3 reads TGCAGTGCTAGAGTACGGACATATTACAATGAGCAGTTCTTC.

The rearrangement joins TRBV7-6 to TRBJ2-3; 10 nucleotides line up with TRBD2. The germline V gene encodes CDR1 SGHVS and CDR2 FNYEAQ. CDR3 size: 14 residues. Unmatched junction bases numbered 2, after V lost 4 bases and J lost 4 bases. The DNA for the CDR3 is TGTGCCAGCAGCTCCGGGACTAGCGCAGATACGCAGTATTTT. This gives the protein CASSSGTSADTQYF.